This T cell receptor beta chain is drawn from a study of regulatory T cells in long-lasting Graves disease. As for time point: newly diagnosed GD, antithyroid drugs for less than 3 months. Following extraction of RNA from PBMCs, that RNA was used to make the TCR library. This clonotype was detected many times. The antigen remains unidentified. Study conclusions and caveats: The sample size was small, and this may have reduced accuracy.

Per the germline V gene, CDR1 is PRHDT and CDR2 is FYEKMQ (reference sequence). The CDR3 runs 13 residues. V was shortened by 5 bases and J by 6 bases, with 13 bases between the two germline ends. Arm-PCR of CDR3 regions with iRepertoire HTBI primers generated TCR beta libraries. One entry per CDR3 protein, called by TCRdb with MiXCR from the multiplex PCR reads. The sample shows roughly 560,000 distinct CDR3 sequences, approximately 16% of them seen only once. These same data were also listed under a study on T cells in Graves' hyperthyroidism and ophthalmopathy.

This TCR came from a woman aged 35-65 years with Graves disease. J is TRBJ1-1 and V is TRBV13, with TRBD1 as a possible D gene (6 bases). The input for sequencing was peripheral blood mononuclear cells (PBMCs), taken at new diagnosis, from a patient treated with antithyroid drugs. CDR3 loop: CASSHRQDPEAFF. CDR3 DNA: TGTGCCAGCAGCCACCGACAGGATCCTGAAGCTTTCTTT.